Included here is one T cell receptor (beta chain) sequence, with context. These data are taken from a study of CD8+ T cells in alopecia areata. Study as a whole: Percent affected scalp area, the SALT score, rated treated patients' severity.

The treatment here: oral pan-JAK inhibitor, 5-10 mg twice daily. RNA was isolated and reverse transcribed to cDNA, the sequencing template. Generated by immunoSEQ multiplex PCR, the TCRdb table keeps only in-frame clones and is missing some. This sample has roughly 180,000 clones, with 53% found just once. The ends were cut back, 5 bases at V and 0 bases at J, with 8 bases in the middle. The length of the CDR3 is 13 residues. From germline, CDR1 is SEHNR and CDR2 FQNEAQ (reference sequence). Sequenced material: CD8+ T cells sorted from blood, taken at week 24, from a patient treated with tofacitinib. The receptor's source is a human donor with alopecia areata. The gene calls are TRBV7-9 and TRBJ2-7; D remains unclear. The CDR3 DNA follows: TGTGCCAGCAGCGACACGTTCTCCTACGAGCAGTACTTC. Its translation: CASSDTFSYEQYF.